This paragraph covers one T cell receptor beta chain sequence. Its specificity is not known. The sample belongs to a study of cytomegalovirus exposure and HLA in healthy donors. Study-wide findings and caveats: The study put 150 to 200 TCR beta chains on its list as cytomegalovirus-associated. In vitro, three CMV-associated chains proved specific for CMV antigens.

Using immunoSEQ multiplex PCR, the repertoire was profiled, and TCRdb retains in-frame clones only, with some absent. This table holds under 65,000 clones, approximately 89% found once. From germline, CDR1 is SGHTA and CDR2 FQGNSA. The CDR3 length is 13 residues. Trimming stripped 3 bases from V and 5 bases from J, with 9 bases between. The J gene is TRBJ2-3, the V gene TRBV7-2; D is unresolved. Sequencing was done on a sample of PBMCs. This TCR was recovered from a woman aged 18-29 years in good health and CMV-seropositive. The DNA of the CDR3 is TGTGCCAGCAGCTTTAGAGTACTAGATACGCAGTATTTT. Residues: CASSFRVLDTQYF.